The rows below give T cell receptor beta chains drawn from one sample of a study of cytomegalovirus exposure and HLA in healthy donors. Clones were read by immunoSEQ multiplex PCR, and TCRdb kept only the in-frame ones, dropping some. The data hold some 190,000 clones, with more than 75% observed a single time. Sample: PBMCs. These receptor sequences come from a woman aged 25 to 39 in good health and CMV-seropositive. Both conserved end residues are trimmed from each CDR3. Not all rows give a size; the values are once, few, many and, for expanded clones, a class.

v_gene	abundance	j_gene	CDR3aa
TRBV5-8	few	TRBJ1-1	ASSVRDSLNTEAF
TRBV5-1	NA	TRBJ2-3	ASSREGTDTQY
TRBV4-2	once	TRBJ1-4	ASSQDRGVGEKLF
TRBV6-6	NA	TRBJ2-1	ASEWAGDNEQF
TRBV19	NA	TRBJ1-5	ASSMGQDLSNQPQH
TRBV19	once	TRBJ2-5	ASSVGLQETQY
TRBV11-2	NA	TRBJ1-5	ASSSGGNQPQH
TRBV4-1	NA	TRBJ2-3	ASSQERGTDTQY
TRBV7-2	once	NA	ASSLEVRWGGVWDEQY
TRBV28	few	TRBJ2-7	ASTPRGGTSYEQY
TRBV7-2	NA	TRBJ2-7	ASSKTLAGSRHEQY
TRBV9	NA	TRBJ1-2	ASSVGSRGGDGYT
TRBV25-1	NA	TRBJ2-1	ASSEFGPYNEQF
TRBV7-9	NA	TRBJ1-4	ASSRQSTNEKLF
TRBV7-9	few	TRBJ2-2	ASSLAGQPNTGELF
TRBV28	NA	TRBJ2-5	ASTQGSPLGTQY
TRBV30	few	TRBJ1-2	AWSVQEGGGYT
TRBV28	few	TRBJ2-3	ASSPARGAVTDTQY
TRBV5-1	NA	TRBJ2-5	ASGPTGREETQY
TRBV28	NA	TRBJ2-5	ASSLGGQGRRETQY
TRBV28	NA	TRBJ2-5	ASSFLAGLETQY
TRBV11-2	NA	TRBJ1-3	ASSFRTGTGNTIY
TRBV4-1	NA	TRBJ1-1	ASRALGGNTEAF